This section outlines one T cell receptor beta chain sequence together with its context. Its binding antigen is unknown. Base qualities are not recorded, but no much larger clone differs from it by a single base. Whole blood was collected in K2EDTA tubes by collaborating institutions according to the institutions' own protocols. For TCRbeta analysis, collaborators shipped samples in one of three forms: frozen whole blood, isolated PBMCs, or DNA extracted from either of those sample types. These data originate in a study of blood T cell repertoires in COVID-19 (dated by TCRdb to about 2020). A note on the overall study: The collaborator samples originated in the United States, Italy and Spain and spanned the acute and convalescent phases of COVID-19. The samples were drawn from the first 160 participants of the ongoing ImmuneRACE study and from 1,254 subjects provided by 6 global collaborators. The dataset comprised deeply sampled blood TCRbeta repertoires from subjects exposed to, actively infected with, or recovered from COVID-19. HLA class I and class II types, where available, came from metadata supplied by the sample provider rather than from assay-based typing. The repertoires were released in a freely available public database meant as a resource for research on the immune response to SARS-CoV-2. The prospective study material was composed of cDNA or gDNA derived from T cells, B-cell-depleted T cells, or PBMCs. A de-identified subject ID, COVID-19 status, age in years and sex were almost always included in the sample metadata.

The CDR3 spans 13 residues, from the cysteine through the phenylalanine. The only DNA kept is the CDR3, 39 bases in frame from the first base. The V end gives up 11 bases and the J end 6 bases, leaving 10 bases in the junction not matched to a gene. The germline V gene specifies SNHLY as CDR1 and FYNNEI as CDR2. The immunoSEQ Assay, a bias-controlled multiplex PCR, was used to amplify TCRbeta CDR3 regions from genomic DNA. In the authors' own workflow: The number of nucleated cells in each sample was estimated by amplification of reference gene primers within the assay. To quantify the absolute abundance of each unique TCRbeta CDR3 rearrangement, sequence reads were collapsed and filtered. For each sample, productive Simpson clonality was calculated by taking the square root of Simpson's diversity index across productive rearrangements. TCRdb re-hosts the immuneACCESS table, in-frame sequences only. Its copies lack some clones; in the studies checked, an unresolved V gene accounts for under half of them, and the cause for the rest is not known. V and J calls and clone size are copied from that table; D and trimming were computed from the DNA. Recorded for this sample are over 85,000 clones; 88% of them occurred a single time. The ten largest clones add up to about 3% of the sample.

Study-wide conclusions, independent of this receptor: How much clinical and demographic metadata was included differed by source and by participant, and the metadata was provided uncurated.

Material: peripheral blood. This chain joins TRBV2 to TRBJ1-2, and TRBD1 matches 9 of the central bases. The sequence was obtained from a woman aged 45-59 years with acute or convalescent COVID-19. The CDR3 has the sequence CAGKTGGKDGYTF. The DNA sequence follows: TGTGCCGGGAAAACAGGGGGCAAAGATGGCTACACCTTC. The reference TRBV2 and TRBJ1-2 proteins fill in what lies around the CDR3, so the full variable domain reads EPEVTQTPSHQVTQMGQEVILRCVPISNHLYFYWYRQILGQKVEFLVSFYNNEISEKSEIFDDQFSVERPDGSNFTLKIRSTKLEDSAMYFCAGKTGGKDGYTFGSGTRLTVV.